These 15 T cell receptor beta chains were all obtained from the same sample, sequenced in a study of T cells after yellow fever vaccination. TCRdb ran MiXCR on the 5' RACE reads and lists one entry per CDR3 protein. The sample comprises fewer than 500,000 distinct CDR3 sequences, 18% of which are singletons, and roughly 19% rests with the top ten. Sample: PBMCs, taken before the yellow fever booster vaccination. These receptors all come from a man aged 18 to 29 who received the YFV17D yellow fever vaccine.

This clonotype was seen at least ten times. The chain recombines TRBV7-9 with TRBJ1-6; D may be TRBD1 (5 bases). Germline-derived CDR1 and CDR2 are SEHNR and FQNEAQ (reference sequence). V was pared by 6 bases and J by 6 bases, with 12 bases between. CDR3 length: 14 residues. CDR3 loop: CASSGGGFNSPLHF. The CDR3 bases are TGTGCCAGCAGTGGTGGGGGATTTAATTCACCCCTCCACTTT.

The J gene is TRBJ2-5, the V gene TRBV4-3; 8 bases fit TRBD1. Germline loops: CDR1 LGHNA, CDR2 YSLEER. V dropped 4 bases and J dropped 6; count of bases not matched to a gene: 7. This CDR3 region has 14 residues. The CDR3 nucleotides are TGCGCCAGCAGCCCACCGACAGGGGAAAAGACCCAGTACTTC. Translation: CASSPPTGEKTQYF.

The table lists this clonotype with many counts. This rearrangement joins TRBV5-1 to TRBJ2-1; 7 positions agree with TRBD2. Germline V gene lookup returns CDR1 SGHRS and CDR2 YFSETQ. The CDR3 consists of 14 residues. V lost 4 bases and J lost 2; bases outside the gene matches: 3. CDR3: CASSPGTTYNEQFF. Written as DNA, the CDR3 is TGCGCCAGCAGCCCCGGGACTACCTACAATGAGCAGTTCTTC.

DNA of the CDR3: TGTGCCAGCAGCTTTACAGGGGATAGCACTGAAGCTTTCTTT. Translation gives CASSFTGDSTEAFF. The chain employs TRBV27 and TRBJ1-1; 7 bases map to TRBD1. This CDR3 is built from 14 residues. V lost 6 bases and J lost 4; bases outside the gene matches: 8. Germline CDR1 is MNHEY and CDR2 is SMNVEV (reference sequence).

The sample holds many counts of this clonotype. This chain links TRBV29-1 with TRBJ1-1, with a tentative D call TRBD1 (5 bases). Germline loops: CDR1 SQVTM, CDR2 ANQGSEA. This CDR3 has 12 amino acids. Trimming took off 5 bases at V and 1 base at J, with 8 bases between the two ends. The CDR3 DNA reads as TGCAGCGTTCACGGACAGAACACTGAAGCTTTCTTT. This codes for CSVHGQNTEAFF. The entire variable domain, with the rest obtained from reference TRBV29-1 and TRBJ1-1, is as follows: SAVISQKPSRDICQRGTSLTIQCQVDSQVTMMFWYRQQPGQSLTLIATANQGSEATYESGFVIDKFPISRPNLTFSTLTVSNMSPEDSSIYLCSVHGQNTEAFFGQGTRLTVV.

This clonotype has a handful of counts. The chain has TRBV6-5 and TRBJ1-2; the D gene is possibly TRBD1 (6 bases). Germline V gene sequence: CDR1 MNHEY, CDR2 SVGAGI. This CDR3 contains 13 residues. V lost 6 bases and J lost 6, with 14 bases in between. CDR3 region: CASRPTGYDGYTF. CDR3 sequence (DNA): TGTGCCAGCAGGCCGACAGGCTATGATGGCTACACCTTC.

This clonotype showed up just a few times. CDR3 sequence (DNA): TGTGCCAGCAGTCCCGACAACTTCCAAGAGACCCAGTACTTC. The encoded protein is CASSPDNFQETQYF. The gene calls are TRBV6-5 and TRBJ2-5, with D unresolved. V lost 5 bases and J lost 1, with 11 bases in between. This CDR3 is 14 amino acids long. CDR1 is MNHEY, CDR2 SVGAGI, per germline.

The chain joins TRBV20-1 to TRBJ1-2; no definite D call. Germline loops: CDR1 DFQATT, CDR2 SNEGSKA (reference sequence). The CDR3 has 15 residues. V was clipped by 3 bases and J by 4 bases, with 18 bases between them. The CDR3: CSASFRLPPIYGYTF. Written as DNA, the CDR3 is TGCAGTGCTAGTTTCAGGCTCCCACCAATCTATGGCTACACCTTC.

V gene TRBV24-1 combines with J gene TRBJ2-1, with TRBD1 matching over 8 bases. The junction had 6 bases not matched to a gene; V was cut back by 4 bases and J by 2 bases. Germline assignment: CDR1 KGHDR and CDR2 SFDVKD. This CDR3 has 16 amino acids. As DNA, the CDR3 is TGTGCCACCAGTGACGCAGGGGGCTCCACCTACAATGAGCAGTTCTTC. It yields the protein CATSDAGGSTYNEQFF.

V is TRBV7-2 and J is TRBJ2-5, with TRBD2 matching 9 bases. The CDR3 runs 15 residues. The germline gives CDR1 SGHTA, CDR2 FQGNSA. With 9 bases clipped from V and 5 bases from J, the junction kept 13 bases outside the gene matches. The chain's CDR3 is CASSSQAGGIETQYF. CDR3 in DNA: TGTGCCAGTTCCTCCCAGGCGGGGGGGATTGAGACCCAGTACTTC.

This clonotype showed up just a few times. This chain uses TRBV20-1 with TRBJ1-5; a possible D gene is TRBD1 (6 bases). Germline values: CDR1 DFQATT, CDR2 SNEGSKA (reference sequence). The CDR3 is 13 amino acids. V dropped 3 bases and J dropped 3 bases, with 9 bases sitting between them. CDR3 DNA sequence: TGCAGTGCTAGGACAGGCATCAATCAGCCCCAGCATTTT. This gives the protein CSARTGINQPQHF.

This clonotype has a count of ten or more. This chain joins TRBV29-1 and TRBJ2-7; 7 bases line up with TRBD1. Trimming at V came to 8 bases and at J to 2 bases, leaving 9 bases not matched to a gene. CDR3 length equals 13 residues. Germline assignment: CDR1 SQVTM and CDR2 ANQGSEA. The CDR3 DNA reads TGCAGCTTCTACGGGCAGGGGGCCTACGAGCAGTACTTC. This encodes CSFYGQGAYEQYF.

The chain employs TRBV9 and TRBJ2-1, with 7 bases that match TRBD2. Germline V gene lookup returns CDR1 SGDLS and CDR2 YYNGEE. After removal of 3 bases from V and 12 bases from J, the junction contained 18 bases not matched to a gene. The CDR3 has 16 amino acids. CDR3 in amino acids: CASSGSLAVDNVLQFF. The CDR3 region has the DNA TGTGCCAGCAGCGGAAGCCTAGCGGTTGACAATGTATTGCAGTTCTTC.

V usage is TRBV4-1 and J usage is TRBJ2-2, with 9 positions matching TRBD1. The CDR3 consists of 15 residues. With V trimmed by 3 bases and J by 4 bases, 3 bases remained unmatched. Germline lookup yields CDR1 MGHRA and CDR2 YSYEKL. CDR3 amino acids: CASSHHRGLTGELFF. DNA for the CDR3: TGCGCCAGCAGCCACCACAGGGGGCTCACCGGGGAGCTGTTTTTT.

This chain joins TRBV12-5 and TRBJ2-2; 11 positions match TRBD2. V shed 2 bases, J shed 4 bases, and the junction held 3 bases outside the gene matches. CDR3 size: 16 residues. From germline, CDR1 is LGHNT and CDR2 FRNRAP. The CDR3 here is CASGLSSGGVTGELFF. The CDR3 DNA reads as TGTGCTAGTGGTTTGAGTAGCGGGGGGGTCACCGGGGAGCTGTTTTTT.